This TCR beta chain was sequenced in a study of blood T cells in healthy people across ages. Study results and limitations: Roughly linearly, TCR beta diversity per million T cells fell as age increased.

Unmatched junction bases numbered 12, after V lost 5 bases and J lost 8 bases. Germline lookup yields CDR1 SEHNR and CDR2 FQNEAQ (reference sequence). The CDR3 runs 17 residues. This clonotype turned up a few times. Its antigen is still unknown. PBMCs numbering at least 6.5 million were isolated per sample. A second PCR of 7 to 11 cycles used a sample-barcoded 5' primer and a J-beta primer mix. Template switching added a 12-random-nucleotide identifier to every cDNA molecule. TCRdb passed the 5' RACE reads through MiXCR, listing each CDR3 protein once. The table shows about 570,000 distinct CDR3 sequences, with approximately 30% occurring only once.

This clonotype was obtained from a woman between 65 and 79 years old in good health. The chain combines TRBV7-9 with TRBJ1-4; 12 nucleotides align to TRBD1. Input material: blood. The CDR3: CASSRSGTGGFGEKLFF. CDR3 coding DNA: TGTGCCAGCAGCAGATCCGGGACAGGGGGCTTTGGAGAAAAACTGTTTTTT.